The rows below give T cell receptor beta chains drawn from one sample of a study of cytomegalovirus exposure and HLA in healthy donors. The repertoire was sequenced with immunoSEQ multiplex PCR; TCRdb's copy has only in-frame clones and lacks some. Among about 150,000 clones, less than 80% were seen once, and the ten largest hold approximately 2.1%. The sequenced sample consisted of PBMCs. The receptors come from a man aged 25 to 40 in good health and CMV-seronegative. CDR3s include the opening cysteine and the closing phenylalanine or tryptophan. Each record gives: J gene, D gene, clone size, V gene, CDR3 DNA, CDR3 protein. D genes are given only for firm matches. The listing skips clone size in some rows; elsewhere it reads once, few, many or a size class.

j_gene: TRBJ2-2
d_gene: TRBD1
abundance: once
v_gene: TRBV9
CDR3nt: TGTGCCAGCAGCCCGCCGGGACAGGGGATCACCGGGGAGCTGTTTTTT
CDR3aa: CASSPPGQGITGELFF

j_gene: TRBJ2-1
d_gene: -
abundance: -
v_gene: TRBV7-2
CDR3nt: TGTGCCAGCAGCTTAGGAGTGACAAATGAGCAGTTCTTC
CDR3aa: CASSLGVTNEQFF

j_gene: TRBJ1-5
d_gene: -
abundance: -
v_gene: TRBV5-6
CDR3nt: TGTGCCAGCTCCGATGGAGGGCTAAGCAATCAGCCCCAGCATTTT
CDR3aa: CASSDGGLSNQPQHF

j_gene: TRBJ1-4
d_gene: -
abundance: -
v_gene: TRBV12-2
CDR3nt: TGTGCAAGTCGCTTAGGGGAGGTCCTGGAACCGTCTAGAGAAAAACTGTTTTTT
CDR3aa: CASRLGEVLEPSREKLFF

j_gene: TRBJ1-5
d_gene: -
abundance: -
v_gene: TRBV6-4
CDR3nt: TGTGCCAGCAGCAGTGGTAGCAATCAGCCCCAGAATTTT
CDR3aa: CASSSGSNQPQNF

j_gene: TRBJ1-1
d_gene: -
abundance: -
v_gene: TRBV14
CDR3nt: TGTGCCAGCAGCGAAGAGGGCGTTTTCACTGAAGCTTTCTTT
CDR3aa: CASSEEGVFTEAFF

j_gene: TRBJ2-7
d_gene: -
abundance: -
v_gene: TRBV15
CDR3nt: TGTGCCACCAGCAGAGATGCAGGGTCGAGCGAGCAGTACTTC
CDR3aa: CATSRDAGSSEQYF

j_gene: TRBJ1-5
d_gene: TRBD1
abundance: -
v_gene: TRBV28
CDR3nt: TGTGCCAGTACAGGGGATAGCAATCAGCCCCAGCATTTT
CDR3aa: CASTGDSNQPQHF

j_gene: TRBJ2-3
d_gene: -
abundance: -
v_gene: TRBV6-5
CDR3nt: TGTGCCAGCAGTCGAGATGAACCAAGCACAGATACGCAGTATTTT
CDR3aa: CASSRDEPSTDTQYF

j_gene: TRBJ2-1
d_gene: -
abundance: few
v_gene: TRBV13
CDR3nt: TGTGCCAGCAGCTTAGCGGGGAATGAGCAGTTCTTC
CDR3aa: CASSLAGNEQFF

j_gene: TRBJ2-7
d_gene: TRBD2
abundance: -
v_gene: TRBV6-1
CDR3nt: TGTGCCAGCAGTGAAGCATGTAGCGGGGGGGCCTGCGAGCAGTACTTC
CDR3aa: CASSEACSGGACEQYF

j_gene: TRBJ1-2
d_gene: -
abundance: -
v_gene: TRBV6-1
CDR3nt: TGTGCCAGCAGTGAAATGTCTTTAGCTAACTATGGCTACACCTTC
CDR3aa: CASSEMSLANYGYTF

j_gene: TRBJ2-2
d_gene: -
abundance: -
v_gene: TRBV13
CDR3nt: TGTGCCAGCAGGTTAGCAGGGTGGAACACCGGGGAGCTGTTTTTT
CDR3aa: CASRLAGWNTGELFF

j_gene: TRBJ1-4
d_gene: -
abundance: -
v_gene: TRBV25-1
CDR3nt: TGTGCCAGCAGTGTGCTAGGTGAAAAACTGTTTTTT
CDR3aa: CASSVLGEKLFF

j_gene: TRBJ1-2
d_gene: -
abundance: -
v_gene: TRBV28
CDR3nt: TGTGCCAGCAGTACCCGGAGGAACACTAACTATGGCTACACCTTC
CDR3aa: CASSTRRNTNYGYTF

j_gene: TRBJ1-6
d_gene: -
abundance: -
v_gene: TRBV6-5
CDR3nt: TGTGCCAGCAGTTATCGGCAGGGTTCACCCCTCCACTTT
CDR3aa: CASSYRQGSPLHF

j_gene: TRBJ2-2
d_gene: TRBD1
abundance: -
v_gene: TRBV27
CDR3nt: TGTGCCAGCAGGCTACAGGGGACCGGGGAGCTGTTTTTT
CDR3aa: CASRLQGTGELFF

j_gene: TRBJ1-1
d_gene: TRBD1
abundance: -
v_gene: TRBV19
CDR3nt: TGTGCCACGAGCCCGGACAGGTGGAACACTGAAGCTTTCTTT
CDR3aa: CATSPDRWNTEAFF

j_gene: TRBJ2-2
d_gene: TRBD1
abundance: -
v_gene: TRBV19
CDR3nt: TGTGCCAGTAAGCGGGACAGGGCGGGGGAGCTGTTTTTT
CDR3aa: CASKRDRAGELFF

j_gene: TRBJ2-3
d_gene: -
abundance: few
v_gene: TRBV11-1
CDR3nt: TGTGCCAGCAGCTGGGGGCTTGACACTACCTCCGGCACAGATACGCAGTATTTT
CDR3aa: CASSWGLDTTSGTDTQYF

j_gene: TRBJ2-7
d_gene: TRBD2
abundance: few
v_gene: TRBV10-3
CDR3nt: TGTGCCATCAGTGAGTCGTCGCGCGGGGGGGCCAAGGGGCAGTACTTC
CDR3aa: CAISESSRGGAKGQYF

j_gene: TRBJ1-6
d_gene: -
abundance: -
v_gene: TRBV5-6
CDR3nt: TGTGCCAGCAGCTTGGCTATTTATAATTCACCCCTCCACTTT
CDR3aa: CASSLAIYNSPLHF

j_gene: TRBJ1-1
d_gene: -
abundance: -
v_gene: TRBV7-2
CDR3nt: TGTGCCAGCAGCTCGGGACAACCCCCCACTGAAGCTTTCTTT
CDR3aa: CASSSGQPPTEAFF

j_gene: TRBJ2-7
d_gene: -
abundance: -
v_gene: TRBV25-1
CDR3nt: TGTGCCAGCAGTGACAGTGCTCTTTCCTACGAGCAGTACTTC
CDR3aa: CASSDSALSYEQYF

j_gene: TRBJ2-7
d_gene: -
abundance: -
v_gene: TRBV6-5
CDR3nt: TGTGCCAGCAGTTACCCCTTGAGCGACGAGCAGTACTTC
CDR3aa: CASSYPLSDEQYF

j_gene: TRBJ1-1
d_gene: -
abundance: few
v_gene: TRBV6-6
CDR3nt: TGTGCCAGCCGAACCTCAGGTATGAACACTGAAGCTTTCTTT
CDR3aa: CASRTSGMNTEAFF

j_gene: TRBJ2-2
d_gene: -
abundance: -
v_gene: TRBV29-1
CDR3nt: TGCAGCGTTGATCGGGGGGCGACCGGGGAGCTGTTTTTT
CDR3aa: CSVDRGATGELFF

j_gene: TRBJ1-1
d_gene: -
abundance: -
v_gene: TRBV7-3
CDR3nt: TGTGCCAGCAGCTTAACAGGGGATACTGAAGCTTTCTTT
CDR3aa: CASSLTGDTEAFF

j_gene: TRBJ1-2
d_gene: -
abundance: few
v_gene: TRBV30
CDR3nt: TGTGCCTGGAGTACCTCGCCGGGACTTTATGGCTACACCTTC
CDR3aa: CAWSTSPGLYGYTF

j_gene: TRBJ2-7
d_gene: TRBD2
abundance: -
v_gene: TRBV7-2
CDR3nt: TGTGCCAGCAGCTTCAGACTAGCGGGGGGGAGCTCCTACGAGCAGTACTTC
CDR3aa: CASSFRLAGGSSYEQYF

j_gene: TRBJ1-1
d_gene: -
abundance: -
v_gene: TRBV13
CDR3nt: TGTGCCAGCAGCCCCCGGGAGGGTATGGGAAGGAACACTGAAGCTTTCTTT
CDR3aa: CASSPREGMGRNTEAFF

j_gene: TRBJ2-2
d_gene: TRBD2
abundance: -
v_gene: TRBV5-1
CDR3nt: TGCGCCAGCAGCCCGGGACTAGCCTTAACCGGGGAGCTGTTTTTT
CDR3aa: CASSPGLALTGELFF

j_gene: TRBJ1-2
d_gene: -
abundance: -
v_gene: TRBV5-1
CDR3nt: TGCGCCAGTACAACGTCGGGGAACTATGGCTACACCTTC
CDR3aa: CASTTSGNYGYTF

j_gene: TRBJ2-2
d_gene: -
abundance: -
v_gene: TRBV19
CDR3nt: TGTGCCAGTAGTATTACCCTAGAGAACACCGGGGAGCTGTTTTTT
CDR3aa: CASSITLENTGELFF